Given below is one T cell receptor (beta chain) in context. A read error may account for a junction end that differs from germline. A UMI-containing oligonucleotide was joined by 3' ligation to the TCR cDNA template. Adult healthy volunteers gave 2.5 ml peripheral blood for whole-blood RNA. Cells were not sorted; total RNA input targeted about 1 to 1000 ng. The data are from a study of naive and memory T cell subsets. The SP2 primer and nested alpha and beta constant region primers amplified ligated cDNA in four rounds. Alpha and beta constant region primers primed reverse transcription for blood and skin samples. TCRdb passed the 5' RACE reads through MiXCR, listing each CDR3 protein once. The table lists 58,000 or so distinct CDR3 sequences, 6% to 8% of them singletons. The CDR3 sequence is 12 residues long.

The clonotype originates from a female donor in good health. The chain links TRBV12-3 or TRBV12-4 to TRBJ2-5; 9 nucleotides match TRBD1. The CDR3 bases are TGTGCCAGCAGTTTTTACAGGGGGCGCGTGGACTTC. Translated, it gives CASSFYRGRVDF.